This is a list of T cell receptor beta chains from one sample in a study of shared clonotypes between healthy human individuals. The data were produced by immunoSEQ multiplex PCR, yet TCRdb's version contains in-frame clones alone and is incomplete. The table lists a few million clones, over 85% of them singletons, with more than 0.12% in the top ten. The sample was naive CD4+ T cells sorted from blood. The receptors shown here come from a man between 18 and 29 years old in good health. Each CDR3 is given with its conserved first and last residue. The order of the fields is CDR3 protein, CDR3 DNA, clone size, J gene, V gene, D gene. A D gene is named only where the DNA matches it firmly. The size field is filled for only some rows; it gives once, few, many or a size class.

CDR3: CASLRDNNSPLHF
DNA: TGTGCCAGCCTTAGGGACAATAATTCACCCCTCCACTTT
size: .
J: TRBJ1-6
V: TRBV6-6
D: .

CDR3: CASSLEPVETDTQYF
DNA: TGCGCCAGCAGCTTGGAGCCGGTGGAAACAGATACGCAGTATTTT
size: .
J: TRBJ2-3
V: TRBV5-1
D: .

CDR3: CASSFLEGNYNEQFF
DNA: TGTGCCAGCAGCTTTCTTGAAGGGAACTACAATGAGCAGTTCTTC
size: .
J: TRBJ2-1
V: TRBV5-6
D: .

CDR3: CAIGQGFTGELFF
DNA: TGTGCCATAGGACAGGGATTCACCGGGGAGCTGTTTTTT
size: .
J: TRBJ2-2
V: TRBV10-3
D: TRBD1

CDR3: CASSPVRNEKLFF
DNA: TGTGCCAGCTCACCAGTCAGGAATGAAAAACTGTTTTTT
size: .
J: TRBJ1-4
V: TRBV18
D: .

CDR3: CSVDKAGGTGELFF
DNA: TGCAGCGTTGACAAAGCGGGGGGTACCGGGGAGCTGTTTTTT
size: .
J: TRBJ2-2
V: TRBV29-1
D: TRBD2

CDR3: CASSRGEGYNEQFF
DNA: TGTGCCAGCAGCCGAGGCGAGGGCTACAATGAGCAGTTCTTC
size: .
J: TRBJ2-1
V: TRBV7-8
D: .

CDR3: CASSREGGSSPLHF
DNA: TGCGCCAGCAGTAGGGAGGGGGGTAGTTCACCCCTCCACTTT
size: .
J: TRBJ1-6
V: TRBV10-2
D: .

CDR3: CASSQTADTQPQHF
DNA: TGCGCCAGCAGTCAAACGGCAGATACTCAGCCCCAGCATTTT
size: .
J: TRBJ1-5
V: TRBV10-2
D: .

CDR3: CASSLARGTYNEQFF
DNA: TGCGCCAGCAGCTTGGCCCGGGGGACCTACAATGAGCAGTTCTTC
size: .
J: TRBJ2-1
V: TRBV5-1
D: .

CDR3: CASSPLGGSTNEKLFF
DNA: TGTGCCAGCAGCCCTCTCGGAGGGTCAACTAATGAAAAACTGTTTTTT
size: .
J: TRBJ1-4
V: TRBV4-2
D: .

CDR3: CASSSRDSVGATNEKLFF
DNA: TGTGCCAGCAGCTCCCGGGACAGCGTGGGGGCAACTAATGAAAAACTGTTTTTT
size: .
J: TRBJ1-4
V: TRBV5-4
D: TRBD1

CDR3: CASSFERGAGGLRSETQYF
DNA: TGTGCCAGCAGCTTCGAAAGGGGCGCGGGAGGGCTAAGAAGTGAGACCCAGTACTTC
size: .
J: TRBJ2-5
V: TRBV7-9
D: TRBD2

CDR3: CASSPNWDRGYNEQFF
DNA: TGTGCCAGCAGTCCGAATTGGGACAGGGGATACAATGAGCAGTTCTTC
size: .
J: TRBJ2-1
V: TRBV28
D: TRBD1

CDR3: CATSPNRYEQYF
DNA: TGTGCCACCAGTCCGAATCGCTACGAGCAGTACTTC
size: .
J: TRBJ2-7
V: TRBV15
D: .

CDR3: CAWSGGQGFYEQYF
DNA: TGTGCCTGGAGTGGAGGACAGGGGTTCTACGAGCAGTACTTC
size: .
J: TRBJ2-7
V: TRBV30
D: TRBD1

CDR3: CASSLSFGGRSPLGYGYTF
DNA: TGTGCCAGCAGCTTAAGTTTCGGGGGGAGGAGTCCGCTTGGCTATGGCTACACCTTC
size: .
J: TRBJ1-2
V: TRBV7-9
D: .

CDR3: CASGGGNTGELFF
DNA: TGTGCCAGTGGTGGGGGCAATACCGGGGAGCTGTTTTTT
size: .
J: TRBJ2-2
V: TRBV28
D: .

CDR3: CASSFWQTTYEQYF
DNA: TGTGCCAGCAGTTTTTGGCAAACCACCTACGAGCAGTACTTC
size: .
J: TRBJ2-7
V: TRBV27
D: .

CDR3: CASSPRQDMNTEAFF
DNA: TGTGCCAGCAGCCCGCGACAGGATATGAACACTGAAGCTTTCTTT
size: .
J: TRBJ1-1
V: TRBV5-4
D: .

CDR3: CASSPRTSQETQYF
DNA: TGTGCCAGCAGCCCCAGGACTAGCCAAGAGACCCAGTACTTC
size: once
J: TRBJ2-5
V: TRBV7-6
D: TRBD2

CDR3: CAISGTSGRGQQFF
DNA: TGTGCCATCAGTGGGACTAGCGGGAGAGGTCAGCAGTTCTTC
size: .
J: TRBJ2-1
V: TRBV10-3
D: TRBD2

CDR3: CASSLGAGGLNEQFF
DNA: TGTGCCAGCAGCTTAGGAGCGGGGGGGCTCAATGAGCAGTTCTTC
size: .
J: TRBJ2-1
V: TRBV7-8
D: TRBD2

CDR3: CASSLGGQVQYF
DNA: TGTGCCAGCAGCTTAGGGGGACAGGTTCAGTACTTC
size: once
J: TRBJ2-4
V: TRBV7-2
D: TRBD1

CDR3: CASSIEGTSIAGELFF
DNA: TGTGCCAGTAGTATAGAAGGGACTAGTATCGCCGGGGAGCTGTTTTTT
size: .
J: TRBJ2-2
V: TRBV19
D: TRBD2

CDR3: CASSPGQGRADTEAFF
DNA: TGTGCCAGCAGCCCAGGACAGGGGAGGGCGGACACTGAAGCTTTCTTT
size: .
J: TRBJ1-1
V: TRBV11-2
D: TRBD1

CDR3: CASRPWTSGSHEQYF
DNA: TGTGCCAGCAGGCCCTGGACTAGCGGGAGCCACGAGCAGTACTTC
size: .
J: TRBJ2-7
V: TRBV6-1
D: TRBD2

CDR3: CSVEGAQVGSEQYF
DNA: TGCAGCGTTGAGGGGGCGCAGGTCGGGTCCGAGCAGTACTTC
size: .
J: TRBJ2-7
V: TRBV29-1
D: .

CDR3: CASSIKRGYNEQFF
DNA: TGTGCCAGTAGTATAAAGCGGGGCTATAATGAGCAGTTCTTC
size: .
J: TRBJ2-1
V: TRBV19
D: TRBD2

CDR3: CAIRAGLAGYNEQFF
DNA: TGTGCCATCAGGGCTGGACTAGCGGGGTACAATGAGCAGTTCTTC
size: once
J: TRBJ2-1
V: TRBV10-3
D: TRBD2

CDR3: CASSSNLREQYF
DNA: TGTGCCAGCAGCTCCAATTTGAGGGAGCAGTACTTC
size: once
J: TRBJ2-7
V: TRBV7-9
D: .

CDR3: CASSLWTGGTSGVYEQYF
DNA: TGCGCCAGCAGCTTGTGGACAGGCGGCACTAGCGGGGTCTACGAGCAGTACTTC
size: .
J: TRBJ2-7
V: TRBV5-1
D: TRBD2

CDR3: CASSPDSLAADTQYF
DNA: TGCGCCAGCAGCCCCGACTCCCTTGCAGCAGATACGCAGTATTTT
size: .
J: TRBJ2-3
V: TRBV4-3
D: .

CDR3: CASSLDQAGVYNEQFF
DNA: TGTGCCAGCAGCTTAGATCAAGCGGGGGTCTACAATGAGCAGTTCTTC
size: .
J: TRBJ2-1
V: TRBV11-3
D: TRBD2

CDR3: CASSVREDTGELFF
DNA: TGTGCTAGCAGCGTACGGGAGGACACCGGGGAGCTGTTTTTT
size: .
J: TRBJ2-2
V: TRBV7-7
D: TRBD2

CDR3: CASSYPRTSGTGELFF
DNA: TGTGCCAGCAGTTACCCCCGGACGTCAGGCACCGGGGAGCTGTTTTTT
size: .
J: TRBJ2-2
V: TRBV6-5
D: .

CDR3: CASSLDLGGDTQYF
DNA: TGTGCCAGCAGCTTAGATTTGGGTGGGGATACGCAGTATTTT
size: .
J: TRBJ2-3
V: TRBV7-2
D: .

CDR3: CASSLGILNEQFF
DNA: TGTGCCAGCAGTCTTGGGATCCTCAATGAGCAGTTCTTC
size: .
J: TRBJ2-1
V: TRBV6-5
D: .

CDR3: CASSLDRGSYEQYF
DNA: TGTGCCAGCAGTCTAGACCGGGGTAGCTACGAGCAGTACTTC
size: .
J: TRBJ2-7
V: TRBV11-2
D: .

CDR3: CASSSAYGTDSYEQYF
DNA: TGTGCCAGCAGTTCGGCCTACGGGACGGATTCCTACGAGCAGTACTTC
size: .
J: TRBJ2-7
V: TRBV28
D: .

CDR3: CAWSVTPSGYTF
DNA: TGTGCCTGGAGTGTAACCCCGAGTGGCTACACCTTC
size: .
J: TRBJ1-2
V: TRBV30
D: .

CDR3: CASSLTLAVHNEQFF
DNA: TGTGCCAGCAGTCTTACACTAGCGGTCCACAATGAGCAGTTCTTC
size: .
J: TRBJ2-1
V: TRBV7-3
D: TRBD2

CDR3: CASIQGGTGELFF
DNA: TGTGCCAGCATTCAGGGGGGGACCGGGGAGCTGTTTTTT
size: .
J: TRBJ2-2
V: TRBV2
D: .

CDR3: CASSSTSGSYNEQFF
DNA: TGCGCCAGCAGCTCGACTAGCGGAAGCTACAATGAGCAGTTCTTC
size: .
J: TRBJ2-1
V: TRBV5-1
D: TRBD2

CDR3: CASSSPTVWYEQYF
DNA: TGTGCCAGCAGCTCCCCGACTGTCTGGTACGAGCAGTACTTC
size: once
J: TRBJ2-7
V: TRBV11-2
D: .

CDR3: CASSLFYRTGTSYEQYF
DNA: TGTGCCAGCAGTTTATTCTATCGGACAGGGACCTCCTACGAGCAGTACTTC
size: once
J: TRBJ2-7
V: TRBV28
D: TRBD1

CDR3: CASSAPGQGLYEQYF
DNA: TGTGCCAGCAGCGCTCCGGGACAGGGTCTCTACGAGCAGTACTTC
size: .
J: TRBJ2-7
V: TRBV5-4
D: TRBD1

CDR3: CASSLAPSGGGSDTQYF
DNA: TGTGCCAGCAGCTTGGCCCCTTCCGGGGGAGGGTCAGATACGCAGTATTTT
size: .
J: TRBJ2-3
V: TRBV5-4
D: TRBD2

CDR3: CASSEAHYRGVNYGYTF
DNA: TGTGCCAGCAGTGAAGCCCACTACAGAGGGGTTAACTATGGCTACACCTTC
size: .
J: TRBJ1-2
V: TRBV6-1
D: .

CDR3: CASRGPFYEQYF
DNA: TGTGCCAGTAGGGGGCCCTTCTACGAGCAGTACTTC
size: .
J: TRBJ2-7
V: TRBV19
D: .

CDR3: CASSFSFRDYGYTF
DNA: TGTGCCAGCAGTTTTAGTTTCAGAGACTATGGCTACACCTTC
size: .
J: TRBJ1-2
V: TRBV28
D: .

CDR3: CASSSPGLAGVPYEQYF
DNA: TGTGCCAGTAGTAGCCCGGGACTAGCGGGAGTACCCTACGAGCAGTACTTC
size: .
J: TRBJ2-7
V: TRBV19
D: TRBD2

CDR3: CASSPAIAGGAYEQYF
DNA: TGTGCCAGCTCACCGGCCATAGCGGGAGGGGCCTACGAGCAGTACTTC
size: .
J: TRBJ2-7
V: TRBV18
D: TRBD2

CDR3: CASSAAPGRQTGEQYF
DNA: TGTGCCAGCAGCGCCGCTCCGGGCCGCCAAACCGGCGAGCAGTACTTC
size: once
J: TRBJ2-7
V: TRBV9
D: .

CDR3: CASSSRLGVGGYTF
DNA: TGTGCCAGCAGTTCCAGGCTCGGGGTAGGTGGCTACACCTTC
size: .
J: TRBJ1-2
V: TRBV27
D: .

CDR3: CASSLAGGSTEAFF
DNA: TGCGCCAGCAGCTTGGCAGGGGGGAGCACTGAAGCTTTCTTT
size: .
J: TRBJ1-1
V: TRBV5-1
D: TRBD1

CDR3: CASSVLSNEQYF
DNA: TGTGCCAGCAGTGTTCTGAGCAACGAGCAGTACTTC
size: .
J: TRBJ2-7
V: TRBV6-1
D: .